One sample yielded the 24 T cell receptor beta chains listed below, sequenced in a study of blood T cell repertoires in COVID-19 (dated by TCRdb to 2018 to 2021). The library relied on the immunoSEQ multiplex PCR assay. The source is immuneACCESS, and TCRdb retained only in-frame sequences with V and J called. Part of the clones is not carried over; for the studies checked, unresolved V genes explain less than half of this, and the remainder is unexplained. For this sample there are about 170,000 clones; roughly 86% appear just once. The ten top clones hold about 7% of the sample. Sample: peripheral blood. These receptors originate from a man aged 45-65 years with active or convalescent COVID-19.

The chain joins TRBV27 to TRBJ1-1, with a weak D call TRBD1 (6 bases). Germline CDR1 MNHEY, CDR2 SMNVEV (reference sequence). CDR3 length equals 13 residues. Trimming took off 3 bases at V and 1 base at J, with 6 bases between the two ends. CDR3 nucleotides: TGTGCCAGCAGTTTCAGGGGGAACACTGAAGCTTTCTTT. Its protein product is CASSFRGNTEAFF.

The V gene is TRBV6-2 or TRBV6-3, the J gene TRBJ1-2, with D possibly matching TRBD1 (5 bases). This CDR3 comprises 13 residues. In germline, CDR1 is MNHEY, CDR2 SVGEGT. V lost 2 bases and J lost 8, with 12 bases in between. This CDR3 is CASSYGPGYGYTF. As DNA, the CDR3 is TGTGCCAGCAGTTACGGTCCAGGGTACGGCTACACCTTC.

The J gene is TRBJ2-5, the V gene TRBV4-2; 8 bases are shared with TRBD1. Germline CDR1 and CDR2: LGHNA and YNFKEQ. This CDR3 has 16 amino acids. The trim removed 0 bases at V and 4 bases at J, leaving 7 bases unmatched. CDR3 bases: TGTGCCAGCAGCCAAGATAGACAGGGGAAAAGAGAGACCCAGTACTTC. It translates to CASSQDRQGKRETQYF.

The rearrangement uses TRBV15 and TRBJ2-1; tentative D call: TRBD1 (5 bases). Germline values: CDR1 LNHNV, CDR2 YYDKDF (reference sequence). The V gene lost 0 bases and the J gene lost 1 base, with 13 bases spanning the gap. The CDR3 loop spans 17 amino acids. The CDR3 is CATSRDTGAVSYNEQFF. CDR3 bases: TGTGCCACCAGCAGAGATACTGGGGCGGTATCCTACAATGAGCAGTTCTTC.

The rearrangement links TRBV6-5 to TRBJ1-5; no definite D call. V lost 4 bases to trimming and J lost 4 bases, with 8 bases between them. Per germline, CDR1 MNHEY and CDR2 SVGAGI. This CDR3 comprises 13 residues. CDR3 protein: CASSSRENQPQHF. CDR3 nucleotide sequence: TGTGCCAGCAGTTCGAGGGAAAATCAGCCCCAGCATTTT.

CDR3: CASSIVGDMNTEAFF. The DNA of the CDR3 is TGTGCCAGTAGTATAGTTGGAGATATGAACACTGAAGCTTTCTTT. The V and J genes are TRBV19 and TRBJ1-1; D is unclear. The V end lost 1 base, the J end lost 0 bases, and 9 bases lay between the germline ends. Germline loops: CDR1 LNHDA, CDR2 SQIVND (reference sequence). The CDR3 has 15 amino acids.

This chain links TRBV19 with TRBJ2-1, with D perhaps TRBD2 (6 bases). The V gene's germline CDR1 is LNHDA and CDR2 SQIVND (reference sequence). CDR3 size: 15 residues. Between the trimmed V and J ends, which lost 1 base and 3 bases, there was a span of 10 bases. The CDR3 DNA reads TGTGCCAGTAGTATAGTGGAGGGGCTCTACAATGAGCAGTTCTTC. The encoded protein is CASSIVEGLYNEQFF.

The gene calls are TRBV6-2 or TRBV6-3 and TRBJ1-5; possible D gene TRBD1, 5 bases. The ends were cut back, 6 bases at V and 3 bases at J, with 12 bases in the middle. Germline CDR1 reads MNHEY; CDR2 reads SVGEGT. CDR3 size: 14 residues. The CDR3 region has the DNA TGTGCCAGCAGCCTGGGGGGATTCAATCAGCCCCAGCATTTT. It codes for CASSLGGFNQPQHF.

The chain is built from TRBV10-1 and TRBJ2-4; D remains unclear. This CDR3 has 15 amino acids. Germline lookup yields CDR1 WNHNN and CDR2 SYGVQD (reference sequence). V lost 3 bases and J 0 bases, leaving 9 bases between the germline ends. In nucleotides, the CDR3 is TGCGCCAGCAGTGACAGTCACCTAGCCAAAAACATTCAGTACTTC. Protein sequence: CASSDSHLAKNIQYF.

This clone was picked up one time. The gene calls are TRBV10-3 and TRBJ2-2; D not resolved. Trimming took 4 bases from V and 2 from J, leaving 8 bases between them. The CDR3 length is 14 residues. Germline V gene lookup returns CDR1 ENHRY and CDR2 SYGVKD. This chain's CDR3 is CAISALGNTGELFF. In nucleotides, the CDR3 is TGTGCCATCAGTGCCCTAGGCAACACCGGGGAGCTGTTTTTT.

The chain recombines TRBV9 with TRBJ2-7; 8 bases are shared with TRBD2. The CDR3 has 16 residues. CDR1 and CDR2 (germline): SGDLS, YYNGEE. V lost 0 bases to trimming and J lost 3 bases; unmatched junction nucleotides: 8. CDR3 amino acids: CASSVVKLAEFYEQYF. DNA of the CDR3: TGTGCCAGCAGCGTAGTTAAACTAGCGGAGTTCTACGAGCAGTACTTC.

The genes are TRBV15 and TRBJ1-2; 7 bases match TRBD1. CDR3 length: 15 amino acids. Germline CDR1 LNHNV, CDR2 YYDKDF (reference sequence). V gave up 0 bases and J gave up 7 bases; unmatched junction bases: 8. This CDR3 is CATSRDLKGAVGYTF. Here the CDR3 DNA reads TGTGCCACCAGCAGAGATCTGAAGGGGGCGGTTGGCTACACCTTC.

The CDR3: CASSQGGRTFDSPLHF. The CDR3 DNA follows: TGCGCCAGCAGCCAAGGTGGCAGGACTTTTGATTCACCCCTCCACTTT. The chain recombines TRBV4-3 with TRBJ1-6; D is unresolved. The CDR3 sequence is 16 residues long. Germline values: CDR1 LGHNA, CDR2 YSLEER. V dropped 1 base and J dropped 8 bases, with 15 bases sitting between them.

This chain links TRBV7-2 with TRBJ2-1; TRBD2 agrees at 14 bases. In germline, CDR1 is SGHTA, CDR2 FQGNSA. V gave up 5 bases and J gave up 9 bases; unmatched junction bases: 6. CDR3 length equals 15 residues. For the CDR3, the DNA is TGTGCCAGCAGCCCGCGGACTAGCGGGAGGCTTGAGCAGTTCTTC. Protein product: CASSPRTSGRLEQFF.

The chain is built from TRBV2 and TRBJ2-7, with D perhaps TRBD2 (5 bases). CDR3 length equals 12 residues. Trimming left V 3 bases short and J 7 bases short, with 10 bases between. Germline V lookup: CDR1 SNHLY, CDR2 FYNNEI. The CDR3 bases are TGTGCCAGCAGTGAGTGGGAGCAAGAGCAGTACTTC. Translating it yields CASSEWEQEQYF.

The count of this clone is one. The chain carries TRBV24-1 and TRBJ2-7; 8 positions match TRBD1. Germline trimming cut 7 bases from V and 5 bases from J; bases unmatched to any gene: 6. CDR3 length equals 13 residues. The germline V gene encodes CDR1 KGHDR and CDR2 SFDVKD. CDR3 loop: CATSKDRVNEQYF. The CDR3 bases are TGTGCCACCAGCAAGGACAGGGTTAACGAGCAGTACTTC.

The genes are TRBV5-1 and TRBJ2-5, with 8 bases matching TRBD1. Germline V gives CDR1 SGHRS, CDR2 YFSETQ. The CDR3 consists of 15 residues. V shed 4 bases, J shed 5 bases, and the junction held 10 bases outside the gene matches. CDR3 sequence: CASSPTTGAGETQYF. For the CDR3, the DNA is TGCGCCAGCAGCCCAACGACAGGGGCCGGGGAGACCCAGTACTTC.

This chain links TRBV5-5 with TRBJ2-7, with D possibly being TRBD2 (5 bases). The V end lost 2 bases, the J end lost 0 bases, and 12 bases lay between the germline ends. Per the germline V gene, CDR1 is SGHKS and CDR2 is YYEKEE (reference sequence). The CDR3 consists of 15 residues. CDR3 DNA: TGTGCCAGCAGCTTTGACACTAGGCTCTCCTACGAGCAGTACTTC. Amino acid sequence: CASSFDTRLSYEQYF.

The genes are TRBV2 and TRBJ1-4; 7 bases map to TRBD1. The trim removed 6 bases at V and 8 bases at J, leaving 9 bases unmatched. The germline V gene has CDR1 SNHLY and CDR2 FYNNEI. CDR3 size: 14 residues. CDR3 sequence reads: CASRGWDSEEKLFF. CDR3 sequence (DNA): TGTGCCAGCAGGGGGTGGGACAGTGAGGAAAAACTGTTTTTT. Combining the CDR3 with reference TRBV2 and TRBJ1-4 gives the whole variable domain EPEVTQTPSHQVTQMGQEVILRCVPISNHLYFYWYRQILGQKVEFLVSFYNNEISEKSEIFDDQFSVERPDGSNFTLKIRSTKLEDSAMYFCASRGWDSEEKLFFGSGTQLSVL.

The chain employs TRBV25-1 and TRBJ2-1; tentatively, D is TRBD1 (6 bases). The V and J ends lost 8 bases and 5 bases respectively, with 13 bases between them. Germline V gene data show CDR1 as MGHDK and CDR2 as SYGVNS. The CDR3 is 13 amino acids. The CDR3 DNA sequence: TGTGCCAGCTGCCGAACAGGGCACAATGAGCAGTTCTTC. As protein: CASCRTGHNEQFF. The whole variable domain, remainder taken from reference TRBV25-1 and TRBJ2-1, is EADIYQTPRYLVIGTGKKITLECSQTMGHDKMYWYQQDPGMELHLIHYSYGVNSTEKGDLSSESTVSRIRTEHFPLTLESARPSHTSQYLCASCRTGHNEQFFGPGTRLTVL.

This chain uses TRBV5-1 with TRBJ2-4; 7 bases line up with TRBD2. Losses at the gene ends were 3 bases for V and 7 bases for J; bases not matched to a gene: 4. This CDR3 is built from 13 residues. The V gene's germline CDR1 is SGHRS and CDR2 YFSETQ. The CDR3 loop is CASSSGLVNIQYF. The CDR3 bases are TGCGCCAGCAGCTCTGGACTAGTCAACATTCAGTACTTC.

This clone was seen more than once but under ten times. The chain carries TRBV21-1 and TRBJ1-2; the table names TRBD1, a call not compared with the DNA. TRBV21-1 is a known pseudogene. The CDR3 runs 14 residues. The CDR3 DNA follows: TGTGCCAGCACTGGTGGACAGGGAGTCTATGGCTACACCTTC. Its protein product is CASTGGQGVYGYTF.

This chain's CDR3 is CASSLTDRENNEQFF. CDR3 sequence (DNA): TGCGCCAGCAGCTTGACAGACAGGGAAAACAATGAGCAGTTCTTC. The V call is TRBV5-1, the J call TRBJ2-1; 7 bases are a match to TRBD1. The CDR3 sequence is 15 residues long. In germline, CDR1 is SGHRS, CDR2 YFSETQ. J lost 5 bases, V lost 1 base, and 6 bases had no gene match.

The chain uses TRBV2 and TRBJ2-7; 7 bases line up with TRBD1. CDR1 is SNHLY, CDR2 FYNNEI, per germline. Unmatched junction bases numbered 10, after V lost 8 bases and J lost 6 bases. The CDR3 covers 13 residues. The CDR3 here is CASVAQGYGEQYF. CDR3 nucleotide sequence: TGTGCCAGCGTTGCACAGGGGTACGGCGAGCAGTACTTC. Using reference TRBV2 and TRBJ2-7 for the parts outside the CDR3, the full variable domain is EPEVTQTPSHQVTQMGQEVILRCVPISNHLYFYWYRQILGQKVEFLVSFYNNEISEKSEIFDDQFSVERPDGSNFTLKIRSTKLEDSAMYFCASVAQGYGEQYFGPGTRLTVT.